This TCR beta chain was recorded in a study of early T cells in non-severe SARS-CoV-2 infection. TCRdb itself ran the 5' RACE reads through MiXCR, one entry per CDR3 protein. The table records 25,000 to 30,000 distinct CDR3 sequences, 5% to 6.5% of them present only once. Germline CDR1 LGHNA, CDR2 YSLEER. CDR3 length: 16 residues. The ends were cut back, 0 bases at V and 2 bases at J, with 10 bases in the middle. This clonotype was observed at least ten times. This specimen was whole blood, taken at baseline. V usage is TRBV4-3 and J usage is TRBJ1-4; tentative D call: TRBD1 (5 bases). This receptor was obtained from an adult who was a healthcare worker with PCR-confirmed SARS-CoV-2 infection or an uninfected control (not recorded which). This CDR3 reads CASSQERGMTNEKLFF. The CDR3, as DNA: TGCGCCAGCAGCCAAGAACGGGGGATGACTAATGAAAAACTGTTTTTT.